One and the same sample provided the 15 T cell receptor beta chains below, sequenced in a study of shared clonotypes between healthy human individuals. As defined, naive CD8 cells were CD45RO-negative and positively selected for CCR7, with terminally differentiated effector memory CD45RA+ cells excluded. This table comes from immunoSEQ multiplex PCR, and its TCRdb copy is limited to in-frame clones, with some not included. This sample has 600,000 or so clones; approximately 96% occur once, and the top ten carry around 0.12%. Sequencing used naive CD8+ T cells sorted from blood. These receptors all come from a woman in her twenties or thirties in good health.

The chain combines TRBV2 with TRBJ1-2, with 7 bases lining up with TRBD1. The CDR3 extends over 14 amino acids. Germline V lookup: CDR1 SNHLY, CDR2 FYNNEI. The V segment lost 8 bases and the J segment 8 bases; nucleotides outside the gene matches: 14. CDR3 nucleotides: TGTGCCAGCGACTCGAGGACAGGCCTCCTCGGCTACACCTTC. Translation gives CASDSRTGLLGYTF.

The chain joins TRBV7-9 to TRBJ2-7, with 8 bases that match TRBD2. This CDR3 has 16 residues. Looked up from germline, CDR1 is SEHNR and CDR2 is FQNEAQ (reference sequence). The V segment lost 5 bases and the J segment 4 bases; nucleotides outside the gene matches: 13. This CDR3 is CASSHGPGGRLYEQYF. CDR3 bases: TGTGCCAGCAGCCACGGGCCGGGAGGGCGCCTTTACGAGCAGTACTTC.

The chain joins TRBV11-2 to TRBJ2-7; TRBD2 matches at 11 bases. The junction had 5 bases not matched to a gene; V was cut back by 6 bases and J by 1 base. CDR1 is SGHAT and CDR2 is FQNNGV in the germline V gene. The CDR3 has 15 residues. The CDR3 DNA sequence: TGTGCCAGCAGGCCGGGACTAGCGGCTTCCTACGAGCAGTACTTC. Its translation is CASRPGLAASYEQYF.

The chain joins TRBV21-1 to TRBJ1-2; the table's D call of TRBD1 was not tested on the DNA. TRBV21-1 is annotated as a pseudogene. The CDR3 runs 15 residues. CDR3 protein: CASSKPPQGNYGYTF. In DNA form, the CDR3 reads TGTGCCAGCAGCAAGCCCCCCCAGGGAAACTATGGCTACACCTTC.

The chain combines TRBV28 with TRBJ2-7; no definite D call. This CDR3 has 14 residues. Trimming took off 1 base at V and 2 bases at J, with 9 bases between the two ends. Germline V lookup: CDR1 MDHEN, CDR2 SYDVKM. CDR3 coding DNA: TGTGCCAGCAGTTTATTAGAAAGGGCCTACGAGCAGTACTTC. Translation gives CASSLLERAYEQYF.

The V call is TRBV29-1, the J call TRBJ2-7; 9 bases align to TRBD2. CDR1 is SQVTM, CDR2 ANQGSEA, per germline. This CDR3 is 14 amino acids long. V was pared by 4 bases and J by 4 bases, with 8 bases of the junction left unmatched. CDR3 DNA: TGCAGCGTTGGCTCTAGCGGGGTGAAGTACGAGCAGTACTTC. Its translation is CSVGSSGVKYEQYF.

The V gene is TRBV5-4, the J gene TRBJ2-7, with 10 bases that match TRBD1. The CDR3 has 15 amino acids. CDR1 SGHNT and CDR2 YYREEE come from the germline V gene (reference sequence). With V trimmed by 0 bases and J by 3 bases, 3 bases remained unmatched. CDR3 sequence reads: CASSLGTGGVYEQYF. CDR3 in DNA: TGTGCCAGCAGCTTGGGGACAGGGGGGGTCTACGAGCAGTACTTC.

The V call is TRBV7-9, the J call TRBJ2-1; D not certain. The CDR3 covers 13 residues. CDR1 SEHNR and CDR2 FQNEAQ come from the germline V gene (reference sequence). Trimming cost V 1 base and J 5 bases, with 6 bases left between them. The CDR3 sequence is CASSLGRDNEQFF. CDR3 DNA sequence: TGTGCCAGCAGCTTAGGTCGCGACAATGAGCAGTTCTTC.

The chain carries TRBV5-6 and TRBJ1-2; tentative D call: TRBD1 (5 bases). Trimming took off 5 bases at V and 4 bases at J, with 21 bases between the two ends. This CDR3 has 16 residues. The germline V gene has CDR1 SGHDT and CDR2 YYEEEE. The CDR3 is CASSYQTAGFSYGYTF. CDR3 nucleotide sequence: TGTGCCAGCAGTTATCAAACGGCAGGGTTTAGCTATGGCTACACCTTC.

The chain employs TRBV5-4 and TRBJ2-7, with a possible D match to TRBD2 (6 bases). The V end was cut by 4 bases, the J end by 3 bases, with 17 bases between. CDR3 size: 15 residues. Germline-derived CDR1 and CDR2 are SGHNT and YYREEE (reference sequence). CDR3 sequence (DNA): TGTGCCAGCAGCCCCGAGGGCGGGCGGGACTACGAGCAGTACTTC. Amino acid sequence: CASSPEGGRDYEQYF. The variable domain in full, with the rest retrieved from reference TRBV5-4 and TRBJ2-7, is ETGVTQSPTHLIKTRGQQVTLRCSSQSGHNTVSWYQQALGQGPQFIFQYYREEENGRGNFPPRFSGLQFPNYSSELNVNALELDDSALYLCASSPEGGRDYEQYFGPGTRLTVT.

V and J are TRBV29-1 and TRBJ2-1; 8 bases map to TRBD2. The CDR3 sequence is 14 residues long. Germline loops: CDR1 SQVTM, CDR2 ANQGSEA. The trim removed 7 bases at V and 0 bases at J, leaving 5 bases unmatched. The CDR3 nucleotides read TGCAGCGGGGAGAGCGGGAGCTCCTACAATGAGCAGTTCTTC. Protein: CSGESGSSYNEQFF.

The chain has TRBV5-1 and TRBJ2-7; maybe TRBD2 (5 bases). The germline gives CDR1 SGHRS, CDR2 YFSETQ. Trimming left V 5 bases short and J 5 bases short, with 11 bases between. The CDR3 sequence is 12 residues long. The CDR3 nucleotides read TGCGCCAGCAGGCGGCCGGGAAACGAGCAGTACTTC. Its translation is CASRRPGNEQYF.

V is TRBV28 and J is TRBJ1-5; D might be TRBD1 (5 bases). CDR3 length: 12 amino acids. V was trimmed by 6 bases and J by 7 bases, leaving 10 bases between them. Germline assignment: CDR1 MDHEN and CDR2 SYDVKM. The CDR3 DNA follows: TGTGCCAGCAGGCAGGACAACCAGCCCCAGCATTTT. It yields the protein CASRQDNQPQHF.

J is TRBJ2-1 and V is TRBV14, with 10 bases matching TRBD2. CDR1 is SGHDN and CDR2 is FVKESK in the germline V gene. The CDR3 sequence is 16 residues long. Unmatched junction bases numbered 7, after V lost 0 bases and J lost 8 bases. CDR3 sequence (DNA): TGTGCCAGCAGCCAAGAAGTGCTAGCGGGGGCCGATGAGCAGTTCTTC. It specifies CASSQEVLAGADEQFF. Full variable domain (outside the CDR3, taken from reference TRBV14 and TRBJ2-1): EAGVTQFPSHSVIEKGQTVTLRCDPISGHDNLYWYRRVMGKEIKFLLHFVKESKQDESGMPNNRFLAERTGGTYSTLKVQPAELEDSGVYFCASSQEVLAGADEQFFGPGTRLTVL.

The chain links TRBV30 to TRBJ1-3; 9 bases fit TRBD1. The CDR3 is 14 residues long. Germline assignment: CDR1 GTSNPN and CDR2 SVGIG (reference sequence). V shed 2 bases and J 5 bases; nucleotides not matched to a gene: 4. In nucleotides, the CDR3 is TGTGCCTGGAGTACGGGACAGGGAAGAAACACCATATATTTT. Its protein is CAWSTGQGRNTIYF.